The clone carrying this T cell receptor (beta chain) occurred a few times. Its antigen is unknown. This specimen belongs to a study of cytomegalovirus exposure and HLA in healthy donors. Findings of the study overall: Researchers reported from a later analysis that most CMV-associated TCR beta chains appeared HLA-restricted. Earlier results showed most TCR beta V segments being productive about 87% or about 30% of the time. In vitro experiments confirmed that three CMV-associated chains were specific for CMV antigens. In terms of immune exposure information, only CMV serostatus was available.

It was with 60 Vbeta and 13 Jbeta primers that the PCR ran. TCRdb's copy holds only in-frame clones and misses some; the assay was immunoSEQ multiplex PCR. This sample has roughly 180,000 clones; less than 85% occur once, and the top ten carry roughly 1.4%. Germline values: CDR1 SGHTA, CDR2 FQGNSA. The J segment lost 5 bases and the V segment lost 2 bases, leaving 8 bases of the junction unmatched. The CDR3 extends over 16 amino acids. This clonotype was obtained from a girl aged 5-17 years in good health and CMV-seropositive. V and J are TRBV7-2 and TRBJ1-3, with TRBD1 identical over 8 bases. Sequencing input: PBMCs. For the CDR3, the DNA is TGTGCCAGCAGCTTACCCGGCAGGGGGCTAAGAAACACCATATATTTT. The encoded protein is CASSLPGRGLRNTIYF.